Listed here are 29 T cell receptor beta chains from one sample, sequenced in a study of T cell responses to AZD1222 COVID-19 vaccine (dated by TCRdb to the early 2020s). Sample time point, as interpreted from the label and publication: baseline before first vaccination. Libraries were prepared through the immunoSEQ multiplex PCR assay. TCRdb mirrors the immuneACCESS table, restricted to in-frame sequences. Some clones are absent from its copies; in checked studies, under half trace to an unresolved V gene, and the reason for the others is unknown. The sample table records about 120,000 clones; 85% to 95% of these occur just once. Of the sample, roughly 1.8% falls within the top ten clones. The specimen was peripheral blood, collected on day 0 of AZD1222 vaccination. Receptors originate from an adult in good health.

The J gene is TRBJ2-7, the V gene TRBV28, with 7 bases lining up with TRBD2. CDR3 length: 14 residues. Per germline, CDR1 MDHEN and CDR2 SYDVKM. The J segment lost 4 bases and the V segment lost 5 bases, leaving 8 bases of the junction unmatched. CDR3 bases: TGTGCCAGCAGTCCGGCGGGAGAGGGGTACGAGCAGTACGTC. This gives the protein CASSPAGEGYEQYV.

The V gene is TRBV12-3 or TRBV12-4, the J gene TRBJ2-1; D remains unclear. V was cut by 3 bases and J by 8 bases, with 5 bases left in between. The CDR3 is 11 residues long. The CDR3 loop reads CASSFVHEQFF. Here the CDR3 DNA reads TGTGCCAGCAGTTTTGTCCATGAGCAGTTCTTC.

This chain links TRBV4-3 with TRBJ1-5, with D tentatively TRBD1 (6 bases). V was cut by 5 bases and J by 0 bases, with 17 bases left in between. Germline loops: CDR1 LGHNA, CDR2 YSLEER. The CDR3 loop spans 17 amino acids. CDR3: CASSSGDVRYSNQPQHF. In nucleotides, the CDR3 is TGCGCCAGCAGCTCAGGGGACGTTAGGTATAGCAATCAGCCCCAGCATTTT.

The chain employs TRBV6-5 and TRBJ1-2, with D perhaps matching TRBD1 (6 bases). Germline assignment: CDR1 MNHEY and CDR2 SVGAGI. V was clipped by 2 bases and J by 4 bases, with 11 bases between them. This CDR3 region has 14 residues. The CDR3, as DNA: TGTGCCAGCAGTTACCTCGGAGGGGGCTATGGCTACACCTTC. It encodes CASSYLGGGYGYTF.

The rearrangement links TRBV30 to TRBJ1-6; D unresolved. This CDR3 is 12 amino acids long. Germline V gene data show CDR1 as GTSNPN and CDR2 as SVGIG (reference sequence). V gave up 3 bases and J gave up 7 bases, with 7 bases separating them. This CDR3 reads CAWSPGNSPLHF. CDR3 bases: TGTGCCTGGAGCCCAGGAAATTCACCCCTCCACTTT.

The rearrangement uses TRBV5-1 and TRBJ2-3; 9 nucleotides agree with TRBD2. The CDR3 sequence is 16 residues long. The junction had 6 bases not matched to a gene; V was cut back by 0 bases and J by 4 bases. Germline loops: CDR1 SGHRS, CDR2 YFSETQ. The CDR3 here is CASSLVAGALPDTQYF. The CDR3 DNA reads as TGCGCCAGCAGCTTGGTAGCGGGGGCCCTCCCAGATACGCAGTATTTT. The full variable domain, its missing parts supplied by reference TRBV5-1 and TRBJ2-3, is KAGVTQTPRYLIKTRGQQVTLSCSPISGHRSVSWYQQTPGQGLQFLFEYFSETQRNKGNFPGRFSGRQFSNSRSEMNVSTLELGDSALYLCASSLVAGALPDTQYFGPGTRLTVL.

CDR3 region: CASSSYSGGSEAFF. The DNA for the CDR3 is TGTGCCAGCAGTTCATATTCAGGGGGCTCTGAAGCTTTCTTT. The V call is TRBV27, the J call TRBJ1-1, with TRBD1 identical over 8 bases. Trimming cost V 4 bases and J 6 bases; bases outside gene matches: 7. The CDR3 loop spans 14 amino acids. Germline CDR1 MNHEY, CDR2 SMNVEV (reference sequence).

The CDR3 nucleotides read TGTGCCAGCAGCCAGGGCAGGGGGAACACTGAAGCTTTCTTT. It specifies CASSQGRGNTEAFF. V usage is TRBV3-1 (or the pseudogene TRBV3-2) and J usage is TRBJ1-1; TRBD1 might be the D (6 bases). The CDR3 length is 14 residues. Germline CDR1 LGHDT, CDR2 YNNKEL (reference sequence). Trimming cost V 3 bases and J 1 base, with 9 bases left between them.

The chain is built from TRBV5-1 and TRBJ1-3; D is perhaps TRBD1 (5 bases). Germline V gene lookup returns CDR1 SGHRS and CDR2 YFSETQ. This CDR3 contains 15 residues. V lost 4 bases to trimming and J lost 0 bases, with 11 bases between them. The CDR3 loop is CASSPDIYSGNTIYF. The CDR3 region has the DNA TGCGCCAGCAGCCCGGACATTTACTCTGGAAACACCATATATTTT.

DNA of the CDR3: TGTGCCAGCAGCGCACAGGGGGACACTGAAGCTTTCTTT. Amino acids: CASSAQGDTEAFF. The chain recombines TRBV7-3 with TRBJ1-1; TRBD1 agrees at 8 bases. The CDR3 is 13 amino acids. The J segment lost 3 bases and the V segment lost 5 bases, leaving 2 bases of the junction unmatched. The germline V gene has CDR1 SGHTA and CDR2 FQGTGA.

The chain recombines TRBV4-2 with TRBJ1-1; D unresolved. V shed 1 base and J shed 2 bases, with 8 bases lying between them. The germline V gene has CDR1 LGHNA and CDR2 YNFKEQ. The CDR3 has 14 residues. The CDR3 DNA reads as TGTGCCAGCAGCCAAGCTCGGCTAAACACTGAAGCTTTCTTT. Translating it yields CASSQARLNTEAFF.

The count of this clone is one. The rearrangement joins TRBV7-2 to TRBJ2-3; D not resolved. The V gene lost 5 bases and the J gene lost 4 bases, with 19 bases spanning the gap. CDR3 length equals 16 residues. Germline assignment: CDR1 SGHTA and CDR2 FQGNSA. In nucleotides, the CDR3 is TGTGCCAGCAGCCCCCCCCTGCCGCTATGGCCAGATACGCAGTATTTT. Its protein product is CASSPPLPLWPDTQYF.

The V and J genes are TRBV10-1 and TRBJ2-1, with TRBD2 identical over 8 bases. The CDR3 consists of 15 residues. Germline V gives CDR1 WNHNN, CDR2 SYGVQD (reference sequence). V shed 4 bases and J 5 bases; nucleotides not matched to a gene: 7. For the CDR3, the DNA is TGCGCCAGCAGTGCTGGGTCAGCGGGGGACAATGAGCAGTTCTTC. Translating gives CASSAGSAGDNEQFF.

J is TRBJ1-2 and V is TRBV18; 11 positions agree with TRBD1. The CDR3 runs 14 residues. Germline CDR1 KGHSH, CDR2 LQKENI. After removal of 5 bases from V and 4 bases from J, the junction contained 3 bases not matched to a gene. The CDR3 DNA reads as TGTGCCAGCTCAACCGGACAGGGGGCCTATGGCTACACCTTC. It encodes CASSTGQGAYGYTF. Drawing the rest from reference TRBV18 and TRBJ1-2, the complete variable domain is NAGVMQNPRHLVRRRGQEARLRCSPMKGHSHVYWYRQLPEEGLKFMVYLQKENIIDESGMPKERFSAEFPKEGPSILRIQQVVRGDSAAYFCASSTGQGAYGYTFGSGTRLTVV.

This chain links TRBV30 with TRBJ2-1; TRBD2 agrees at 7 bases. Unmatched junction bases numbered 9, after V lost 1 base and J lost 9 bases. The germline CDR1 and CDR2 sequences are GTSNPN and SVGIG (reference sequence). This CDR3 has 14 amino acids. CDR3 in DNA: TGTGCCTGGAGTGATGGGGGAGGGCCGAGTGAGCAGTTCTTC. Its translation is CAWSDGGGPSEQFF.

This chain joins TRBV19 and TRBJ1-2; D call uncertain. The CDR3 is 16 residues long. V lost 1 base and J 0 bases, leaving 12 bases between the germline ends. Germline loops: CDR1 LNHDA, CDR2 SQIVND (reference sequence). The CDR3 sequence: CASSIGGVESNYGYTF. The CDR3 DNA reads TGTGCCAGTAGTATAGGTGGAGTAGAGTCTAACTATGGCTACACCTTC.

The chain has TRBV25-1 and TRBJ2-7, with 11 bases lining up with TRBD1. This CDR3 has 17 residues. With V trimmed by 3 bases and J by 2 bases, 9 bases remained unmatched. Germline lookup yields CDR1 MGHDK and CDR2 SYGVNS. CDR3 sequence (DNA): TGTGCCAGCAGTGACAACCCCGGGACAGGGGGACCCTACGAGCAGTACGTC. This encodes CASSDNPGTGGPYEQYV.

This sequence joins TRBV19 and TRBJ1-5; D remains ambiguous. Germline V gives CDR1 LNHDA, CDR2 SQIVND (reference sequence). With 6 bases removed from V and 0 bases from J, the gap between germline ends came to 9 bases. The CDR3 runs 14 residues. CDR3 nucleotide sequence: TGTGCCAGTAGAGTGCAGTCTAGCAATCAGCCCCAGCATTTT. Translation gives CASRVQSSNQPQHF.

The V call is TRBV2, the J call TRBJ1-2; D is possibly TRBD1 (6 bases). V was pared by 7 bases and J by 7 bases, with 16 bases between. The CDR3 contains 13 residues. Germline V gives CDR1 SNHLY, CDR2 FYNNEI. CDR3 region: CASMGVTGSGYTF. CDR3 nucleotide sequence: TGTGCCAGCATGGGGGTTACAGGGAGTGGCTACACCTTC.

The chain employs TRBV10-3 and TRBJ1-2; no reliable D call. This CDR3 has 15 amino acids. Trimming pared 2 bases from V and 0 bases from J, leaving 10 bases between. Germline CDR1 ENHRY, CDR2 SYGVKD. DNA for the CDR3: TGTGCCATCAGTGAGACAGACATTACTAACTATGGCTACACCTTC. Protein product: CAISETDITNYGYTF.

This clone was observed once. The rearrangement links TRBV2 to TRBJ1-5; no definite D call. Germline V gene data show CDR1 as SNHLY and CDR2 as FYNNEI. The CDR3 length is 14 residues. V lost 2 bases to trimming and J lost 3 bases, with 8 bases between them. DNA of the CDR3: TGTGCCAGCAGTGAATCGGGAGTCAATCAGCCCCAGCATTTT. It encodes CASSESGVNQPQHF.

Written as DNA, the CDR3 is TGTGCCAGCAGCTTAAGGACTGACCCTGGAAATGAGCAGTTCTTC. This encodes CASSLRTDPGNEQFF. The chain has TRBV5-4 and TRBJ2-1; weak D call: TRBD2 (5 bases). There are 15 residues in the CDR3. V shed 2 bases and J shed 7 bases, with 16 bases lying between them. The germline CDR1 and CDR2 sequences are SGHNT and YYREEE (reference sequence).

Here the CDR3 DNA reads TGTGCCAGCAGCCGGAGCGGGGCAGATACGCAGTATTTT. This encodes CASSRSGADTQYF. The V and J genes are TRBV5-8 and TRBJ2-3; 7 positions match TRBD2. CDR3 length: 13 amino acids. CDR1 is SGHTS, CDR2 YDEGEE, per germline. V shed 4 bases, J shed 4 bases, and the junction held 3 bases outside the gene matches.

The chain combines TRBV30 with TRBJ1-1; D is possibly TRBD1 (5 bases). This CDR3 region has 13 residues. Germline V gives CDR1 GTSNPN, CDR2 SVGIG (reference sequence). Trimming took off 3 bases at V and 3 bases at J, with 11 bases between the two ends. CDR3 bases: TGTGCCTGGAGCCCCTGGGGGGACACTGAAGCTTTCTTT. Amino acid sequence: CAWSPWGDTEAFF. The whole variable domain, remainder taken from reference TRBV30 and TRBJ1-1, is SQTIHQWPATLVQPVGSPLSLECTVEGTSNPNLYWYRQAAGRGLQLLFYSVGIGQISSEVPQNLSASRPQDRQFILSSKKLLLSDSGFYLCAWSPWGDTEAFFGQGTRLTVV.

V usage is TRBV9 and J usage is TRBJ2-2; 11 nucleotides agree with TRBD1. V gave up 0 bases and J gave up 4 bases; unmatched junction bases: 5. CDR1 SGDLS and CDR2 YYNGEE come from the germline V gene. The CDR3 totals 17 residues. The CDR3 spells CASSVGTGGISTGELFF. The CDR3 DNA reads TGTGCCAGCAGCGTAGGGACAGGGGGCATTAGCACCGGGGAGCTGTTTTTT.

The chain has TRBV13 and TRBJ1-1, with D unclear. This CDR3 has 14 residues. In germline, CDR1 is PRHDT, CDR2 FYEKMQ (reference sequence). V lost 6 bases to trimming and J lost 1 base, with 12 bases between them. CDR3 loop: CASSRTLRNTEAFF. In nucleotides, the CDR3 is TGTGCCAGCAGTCGGACCCTCAGGAACACTGAAGCTTTCTTT.

Notes on this clone: Other nucleotide sequences in the sample specify the same CDR3. The genes are TRBV24-1 and TRBJ2-7; a weak D match, TRBD2 (5 bases). This CDR3 has 13 amino acids. The germline V and J ends were trimmed by 8 bases and 2 bases, with 12 bases remaining between them. Germline assignment: CDR1 KGHDR and CDR2 SFDVKD. The CDR3 here is CATNREFAYEQYV. In nucleotides, the CDR3 is TGTGCCACCAATAGGGAGTTCGCCTACGAGCAGTACGTC.

This chain links TRBV11-2 with TRBJ2-1, with D tentatively TRBD2 (6 bases). Trimming cost V 1 base and J 7 bases, with 14 bases left between them. This CDR3 is 15 amino acids long. Germline-derived CDR1 and CDR2 are SGHAT and FQNNGV. CDR3 sequence: CASSLVGRLRNEQFF. The CDR3, as DNA: TGTGCCAGCAGCTTAGTAGGGAGGCTCCGGAATGAGCAGTTCTTC.

This clone was counted once. The J gene is TRBJ1-1, the V gene TRBV19; D gene uncertain. With 7 bases removed from V and 0 bases from J, the gap between germline ends came to 12 bases. Per the germline V gene, CDR1 is LNHDA and CDR2 is SQIVND (reference sequence). This CDR3 is 14 amino acids long. The CDR3 protein is CASTVGRLNTEAFF. The DNA of the CDR3 is TGTGCCAGTACTGTGGGCAGACTGAACACTGAAGCTTTCTTT.